The 2 T cell receptor beta chains below all came from one sample that was sequenced in a study of T cells in Graves' hyperthyroidism and ophthalmopathy. The investigators amplified TCR beta CDR3 regions from RNA transcripts. A first-round RT-PCR of the TCR CDR3 used the HTBI primer set. One entry per CDR3 protein results from TCRdb running MiXCR on the multiplex PCR reads. The table records some 270,000 distinct CDR3 sequences, approximately 23% of them present only once. The sample consisted of blood. The receptors were sampled from a middle-aged woman with Graves' ophthalmopathy.

Many counts were recorded for this clonotype. The V gene is TRBV7-2, the J gene TRBJ2-7; 8 nucleotides agree with TRBD2. Germline-derived CDR1 and CDR2 are SGHTA and FQGNSA. This CDR3 is built from 15 residues. Losses at the gene ends were 3 bases for V and 5 bases for J; bases not matched to a gene: 9. In DNA form, the CDR3 reads TGTGCCAGCAGCTTCATCGGGACTAGTGGGAACGAGCAGTACTTC. It yields the protein CASSFIGTSGNEQYF.

Many counts were recorded for this clonotype. The rearrangement links TRBV25-1 to TRBJ2-7; D unclear. CDR3 length: 14 residues. V lost 3 bases, J lost 7 bases, and 16 bases lay in between. The germline gives CDR1 MGHDK, CDR2 SYGVNS. This CDR3 is CASSEKGKTGEQYF. In nucleotides, the CDR3 is TGTGCCAGCAGTGAGAAGGGCAAGACTGGGGAGCAGTACTTC.